The clone carrying this T cell receptor beta chain came up a few times. The data stem from a study of beta chain features in type 1 diabetes. This CDR3 has 13 residues. Sequenced material consisted of expressed TCRB transcripts (all of the isolated RNA was reverse transcribed). Clones were read by immunoSEQ multiplex PCR, and TCRdb kept only the in-frame ones, dropping some. The table has around 340,000 clones, around a fifth seen once; the top ten hold around 0.044%. By way of CD45RO/CCR7/CD25/CD127/CD95/CD27, the CD4+ regulatory, stem cell-like memory, central memory and naive cells were sorted. The source material was naive CD4+ T cells from blood. The chain is built from TRBV21-1 and TRBJ2-7; the listed D gene, TRBD1, was not tested against the DNA. TRBV21-1 constitutes a pseudogene. The sequence was collected from a woman in her late teens or twenties in good health. CDR3 DNA: TGTGCCAGCAGCGCTCAGGGAAGCTACGAGCAGTACTTC. Translating it yields CASSAQGSYEQYF.